This passage covers 30 T cell receptor beta chains from one sample sequenced in a study of cytomegalovirus exposure and HLA in healthy donors. PCR primers comprised 60 Vbeta and 13 Jbeta primers. Some clones are missing from TCRdb's copy, which holds only in-frame ones; the method was immunoSEQ multiplex PCR. This table holds some 160,000 clones, over 70% found once. Sequencing input: PBMCs. All receptors derive from a middle-aged woman in good health and CMV-seropositive.

This sequence joins TRBV7-9 and TRBJ2-7, with 11 nucleotides matching TRBD2. This CDR3 is built from 16 residues. The germline V gene has CDR1 SEHNR and CDR2 FQNEAQ (reference sequence). Trimming took 3 bases from V and 0 from J; bases not matched to a gene: 4. CDR3 region: CASSFELAGVSYEQYF. In DNA form, the CDR3 reads TGTGCCAGCAGCTTTGAACTAGCGGGAGTCTCCTACGAGCAGTACTTC.

The chain carries TRBV6-6 and TRBJ2-5; 7 bases map to TRBD2. This CDR3 has 15 amino acids. Germline-derived CDR1 and CDR2 are MNHNY and SVGAGI (reference sequence). V was clipped by 6 bases and J by 4 bases; unmatched bases: 11. CDR3: CASSIVRGSGETQYF. The CDR3, as DNA: TGTGCCAGCAGCATAGTGCGGGGGTCGGGAGAGACCCAGTACTTC.

This chain links TRBV6-6 with TRBJ1-5; weak D call: TRBD1 (6 bases). V shed 8 bases and J shed 0 bases, with 8 bases lying between them. The CDR3 is made up of 13 amino acids. From germline, CDR1 is MNHNY and CDR2 SVGAGI (reference sequence). In DNA form, the CDR3 reads TGTGCCAGCGAGGGGGATAGCAATCAGCCCCAGCATTTT. It codes for CASEGDSNQPQHF.

The rearrangement joins TRBV4-1 to TRBJ2-4; a possible D gene is TRBD1 (8 bases). Germline V CDR1 and CDR2: MGHRA, YSYEKL. The germline V and J ends were trimmed by 4 bases and 6 bases, with 22 bases remaining between them. CDR3 length: 17 amino acids. This chain's CDR3 is CASSLGQGGGTTNIQYF. The CDR3 DNA is TGCGCCAGCAGCCTAGGACAGGGTGGTGGGACTACAAACATTCAGTACTTC.

The chain combines TRBV2 with TRBJ1-1, with a tentative D call TRBD1 (5 bases). V gave up 5 bases and J gave up 1 base, with 17 bases separating them. The V gene's germline CDR1 is SNHLY and CDR2 FYNNEI. CDR3 length: 16 amino acids. The CDR3 is CASSHNSDSRNTEAFF. The CDR3 bases are TGTGCCAGCAGTCACAATTCCGACAGTCGGAACACTGAAGCTTTCTTT. Combining the CDR3 with reference TRBV2 and TRBJ1-1 gives the whole variable domain EPEVTQTPSHQVTQMGQEVILRCVPISNHLYFYWYRQILGQKVEFLVSFYNNEISEKSEIFDDQFSVERPDGSNFTLKIRSTKLEDSAMYFCASSHNSDSRNTEAFFGQGTRLTVV.

The J gene is TRBJ1-3, the V gene TRBV10-3, with a weak D call TRBD1 (5 bases). The CDR3 spans 15 residues. Trimming pared 3 bases from V and 2 bases from J, leaving 11 bases between. CDR1 and CDR2 from the germline V gene are ENHRY and SYGVKD. CDR3: CAISESREPGNTIYF. The CDR3 DNA reads as TGTGCCATCAGTGAAAGCAGGGAACCTGGAAACACCATATATTTT.

The chain combines TRBV28 with TRBJ2-5; perhaps TRBD2 as D (6 bases). The DNA end is more similar to TRBJ2-7, so the J call may be wrong. This CDR3 region has 13 residues. Germline V CDR1 and CDR2: MDHEN, SYDVKM. The CDR3 region has the DNA TGTGCCAGCCGCACTAGCTTCTCCTACGAGCAGTACTTC. Protein sequence: CASRTSFSYEQYF.

This rearrangement joins TRBV7-9 to TRBJ1-3; D is ambiguous. Germline values: CDR1 SEHNR, CDR2 FQNEAQ (reference sequence). Trimming left V 5 bases short and J 0 bases short, with 14 bases between. The CDR3 is 16 amino acids. The CDR3 here is CASSQGVSVSGNTIYF. DNA for the CDR3: TGTGCCAGCAGCCAAGGAGTCTCGGTCTCTGGAAACACCATATATTTT. The variable domain in full, with the rest retrieved from reference TRBV7-9 and TRBJ1-3, is DTGVSQNPRHKITKRGQNVTFRCDPISEHNRLYWYRQTLGQGPEFLTYFQNEAQLEKSRLLSDRFSAERPKGSFSTLEIQRTEQGDSAMYLCASSQGVSVSGNTIYFGEGSWLTVV.

The chain is built from TRBV27 and TRBJ2-2; D is possibly TRBD2 (7 bases). Trimming cost V 7 bases and J 7 bases, with 19 bases left between them. This CDR3 is built from 15 residues. Germline loops: CDR1 MNHEY, CDR2 SMNVEV (reference sequence). CDR3 nucleotide sequence: TGTGCCAGCACCCATGAGGGGGGGCGGGGCGGGGAGCTGTTTTTT. Translating it yields CASTHEGGRGGELFF.

The chain carries TRBV5-6 and TRBJ1-1; no reliable D call. The CDR3 runs 13 residues. V lost 4 bases and J 2 bases, leaving 9 bases between the germline ends. The germline gives CDR1 SGHDT, CDR2 YYEEEE. This chain's CDR3 is CASSRMSNTEAFF. The CDR3 DNA reads TGTGCCAGCAGCCGTATGTCCAACACTGAAGCTTTCTTT.

The chain carries TRBV30 and TRBJ1-5, with D possibly matching TRBD1 (6 bases). The V gene lost 2 bases and the J gene lost 8 bases, with 19 bases spanning the gap. The CDR3 has 15 amino acids. Germline CDR1 GTSNPN, CDR2 SVGIG (reference sequence). This chain's CDR3 is CAWSRSGGVGKPQHF. The DNA of the CDR3 is TGTGCCTGGAGTCGTTCGGGGGGCGTAGGGAAGCCCCAGCATTTT. Full variable domain (outside the CDR3, taken from reference TRBV30 and TRBJ1-5): SQTIHQWPATLVQPVGSPLSLECTVEGTSNPNLYWYRQAAGRGLQLLFYSVGIGQISSEVPQNLSASRPQDRQFILSSKKLLLSDSGFYLCAWSRSGGVGKPQHFGDGTRLSIL.

The rearrangement joins TRBV6-6 to TRBJ2-7; 11 bases fit TRBD2. The trim removed 9 bases at V and 4 bases at J, leaving 5 bases unmatched. Germline V gives CDR1 MNHNY, CDR2 SVGAGI (reference sequence). The CDR3 spans 13 residues. The CDR3 coding sequence is TGTGCCAGTTCCCTAGCGGGGGGTTACGAGCAGTACTTC. Its protein is CASSLAGGYEQYF.

The V gene is TRBV15, the J gene TRBJ2-7; 8 nucleotides match TRBD2. The V gene's germline CDR1 is LNHNV and CDR2 YYDKDF (reference sequence). The CDR3 is 14 amino acids. V shed 3 bases, J shed 7 bases, and the junction held 8 bases outside the gene matches. CDR3 residues: CATSSPSGYGEQYF. CDR3 nucleotide sequence: TGTGCCACCAGCAGTCCTAGCGGGTATGGGGAGCAGTACTTC.

The chain is built from TRBV4-3 and TRBJ2-2; D perhaps matches TRBD2 (6 bases). V lost 0 bases, J lost 6 bases, and 8 bases lay in between. Per the germline V gene, CDR1 is LGHNA and CDR2 is YSLEER. This CDR3 spans 14 amino acids. The CDR3 loop reads CASSQESGAGELFF. The CDR3 nucleotides read TGCGCCAGCAGCCAAGAGTCGGGGGCCGGGGAGCTGTTTTTT.

The chain couples TRBV5-6 to TRBJ2-6; 8 nucleotides line up with TRBD1. Germline loops: CDR1 SGHDT, CDR2 YYEEEE. The length of the CDR3 is 17 residues. Germline trimming cut 2 bases from V and 0 bases from J; bases unmatched to any gene: 4. The CDR3 region is CASSLLTGGSGANVLTF. CDR3 nucleotides: TGTGCCAGCAGCTTATTAACAGGGGGCTCTGGGGCCAACGTCCTGACTTTC.

This chain uses TRBV12-5 with TRBJ2-1; possibly TRBD2 for D (6 bases). In germline, CDR1 is LGHNT, CDR2 FRNRAP. The ends were cut back, 1 base at V and 0 bases at J, with 10 bases in the middle. The CDR3 totals 16 residues. The CDR3 spells CASGLATGSSYNEQFF. CDR3 coding DNA: TGTGCTAGTGGTTTGGCTACCGGGAGCTCCTACAATGAGCAGTTCTTC.

In its sample, this clone was seen once. V usage is TRBV27 and J usage is TRBJ2-3, with D possibly being TRBD2 (5 bases). Germline CDR1 is MNHEY and CDR2 is SMNVEV (reference sequence). The CDR3 is 13 amino acids. V was cut by 5 bases and J by 2 bases, with 8 bases left in between. CDR3 DNA: TGTGCCAGCAGTGAGGGAGTCACAGATACGCAGTATTTT. It is translated as CASSEGVTDTQYF.

V gene TRBV19 combines with J gene TRBJ1-6; D possibly corresponds to TRBD1 (5 bases). This CDR3 spans 14 amino acids. V was trimmed by 6 bases and J by 7 bases, leaving 13 bases between them. Germline lookup yields CDR1 LNHDA and CDR2 SQIVND (reference sequence). CDR3 coding DNA: TGTGCCAGTAGGTCGGGACTCAGAAATTCACCCCTCCACTTT. Translated, it gives CASRSGLRNSPLHF.

This sequence joins TRBV5-5 and TRBJ1-5, with D possibly being TRBD1 (6 bases). The germline V gene encodes CDR1 SGHKS and CDR2 YYEKEE (reference sequence). This CDR3 region has 14 residues. The V gene lost 1 base and the J gene lost 6 bases, with 11 bases spanning the gap. CDR3 sequence (DNA): TGTGCCAGCAGCTTGAACTCAGGGGCTCAGCCCCAGCATTTT. Amino acids: CASSLNSGAQPQHF.

The genes are TRBV5-5 and TRBJ2-3; 8 nucleotides align to TRBD2. The CDR3 length is 17 residues. Germline V gives CDR1 SGHKS, CDR2 YYEKEE (reference sequence). Unmatched junction bases numbered 9, after V lost 2 bases and J lost 1 base. The CDR3 DNA follows: TGTGCCAGCAGCTTAACTAGCGGTCCGTGGGGCACAGATACGCAGTATTTT. It translates to CASSLTSGPWGTDTQYF.

This CDR3 is CASSLQRLTTDTQYF. As DNA, the CDR3 is TGTGCCAGCAGCTTGCAGCGACTCACCACAGATACGCAGTATTTT. This sequence joins TRBV5-4 and TRBJ2-3; D call uncertain. With 1 base removed from V and 2 bases from J, the gap between germline ends came to 11 bases. This CDR3 region has 15 residues. Germline-derived CDR1 and CDR2 are SGHNT and YYREEE (reference sequence).

This rearrangement joins TRBV5-1 to TRBJ2-7; possibly TRBD2 for D (5 bases). CDR1 SGHRS and CDR2 YFSETQ come from the germline V gene. V was clipped by 4 bases and J by 6 bases, with 8 bases between them. The CDR3 covers 11 residues. The DNA for the CDR3 is TGCGCCAGCAGCCAAGGGAGCGAGCAGTACTTC. It translates to CASSQGSEQYF.

The chain couples TRBV27 to TRBJ1-5; D gene uncertain. With 5 bases removed from V and 4 bases from J, the gap between germline ends came to 12 bases. The CDR3 covers 14 residues. Germline-derived CDR1 and CDR2 are MNHEY and SMNVEV (reference sequence). This CDR3 is CASSPRLLNQPQHF. DNA of the CDR3: TGTGCCAGCAGTCCGCGACTGTTAAATCAGCCCCAGCATTTT.

The J gene is TRBJ1-5, the V gene TRBV10-1; D ambiguous. Looked up from germline, CDR1 is WNHNN and CDR2 is SYGVQD (reference sequence). There are 15 residues in the CDR3. Trimming removed 10 bases from V and 1 base from J, with 17 bases in between. CDR3 in DNA: TGCGCCACCAATAATAAAAACTCGAGCAATCAGCCCCAGCATTTT. It encodes CATNNKNSSNQPQHF.

CDR3 amino acids: CASDMIPTDTYEQYF. The CDR3 DNA reads TGTGCCAGCGACATGATACCGACGGATACCTACGAGCAGTACTTC. V gene TRBV6-1 combines with J gene TRBJ2-7; no reliable D call. The germline V and J ends were trimmed by 8 bases and 2 bases, with 19 bases remaining between them. Germline CDR1 and CDR2: MNHNS and SASEGT. This CDR3 has 15 residues.

There are a few counts of this clone. This chain connects TRBV19 to TRBJ1-5, with 8 bases fitting TRBD1. The CDR3 sequence is 14 residues long. V gave up 6 bases and J gave up 3 bases; unmatched junction bases: 4. The germline CDR1 and CDR2 sequences are LNHDA and SQIVND (reference sequence). The CDR3: CASSATGANQPQHF. DNA of the CDR3: TGTGCCAGTAGCGCGACAGGGGCCAATCAGCCCCAGCATTTT.

Here the CDR3 reads CASRPSAGESYEQYF. In nucleotides, the CDR3 is TGTGCCAGCAGGCCCTCAGCGGGGGAGTCCTACGAGCAGTACTTC. The V and J genes are TRBV6-5 and TRBJ2-7; 8 nucleotides match TRBD2. CDR3 length: 15 amino acids. Germline CDR1 MNHEY, CDR2 SVGAGI. The V segment lost 6 bases and the J segment 1 base; nucleotides outside the gene matches: 8.

V is TRBV6-5 and J is TRBJ2-3; 8 bases map to TRBD2. CDR1 and CDR2 (germline): MNHEY, SVGAGI. V lost 2 bases to trimming and J lost 3 bases; unmatched junction nucleotides: 7. The CDR3 has 16 amino acids. CDR3 region: CASSYAGGGSTDTQYF. CDR3 nucleotide sequence: TGTGCCAGCAGTTACGCGGGGGGCGGTTCGACAGATACGCAGTATTTT.

This clone was counted a few times. For the CDR3, the DNA is TGTGCCAGCAGACGGACAGGGATTAGGCTTGAAAAACTGTTTTTT. Its translation is CASRRTGIRLEKLFF. The chain is built from TRBV28 and TRBJ1-4, with 8 bases aligning to TRBD1. Germline values: CDR1 MDHEN, CDR2 SYDVKM. The ends lost 6 bases at V and 7 bases at J; junction bases unmatched: 10. The CDR3 runs to 15 residues.

This clone was seen a handful of times. The CDR3, as DNA: TGTGCCAGCAGCTTGGTTGGGCTAGCGGGGGGAAATGAGCAGTTCTTC. Amino acids: CASSLVGLAGGNEQFF. The gene calls are TRBV5-6 and TRBJ2-1, with 11 bases fitting TRBD2. The germline V gene encodes CDR1 SGHDT and CDR2 YYEEEE. With V trimmed by 0 bases and J by 7 bases, 6 bases remained unmatched. This CDR3 spans 16 amino acids.